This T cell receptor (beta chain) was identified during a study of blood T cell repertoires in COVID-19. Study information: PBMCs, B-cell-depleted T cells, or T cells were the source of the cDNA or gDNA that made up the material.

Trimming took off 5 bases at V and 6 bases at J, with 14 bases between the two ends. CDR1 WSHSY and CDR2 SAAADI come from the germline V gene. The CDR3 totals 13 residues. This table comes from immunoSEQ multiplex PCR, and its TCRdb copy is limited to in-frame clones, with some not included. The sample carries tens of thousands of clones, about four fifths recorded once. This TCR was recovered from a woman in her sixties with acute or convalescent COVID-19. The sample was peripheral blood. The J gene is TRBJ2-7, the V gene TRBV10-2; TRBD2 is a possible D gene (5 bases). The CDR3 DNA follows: TGCGCCAGCAGTTTCGGGGAGCCAGCCGAGCAGTACTTC. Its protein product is CASSFGEPAEQYF.